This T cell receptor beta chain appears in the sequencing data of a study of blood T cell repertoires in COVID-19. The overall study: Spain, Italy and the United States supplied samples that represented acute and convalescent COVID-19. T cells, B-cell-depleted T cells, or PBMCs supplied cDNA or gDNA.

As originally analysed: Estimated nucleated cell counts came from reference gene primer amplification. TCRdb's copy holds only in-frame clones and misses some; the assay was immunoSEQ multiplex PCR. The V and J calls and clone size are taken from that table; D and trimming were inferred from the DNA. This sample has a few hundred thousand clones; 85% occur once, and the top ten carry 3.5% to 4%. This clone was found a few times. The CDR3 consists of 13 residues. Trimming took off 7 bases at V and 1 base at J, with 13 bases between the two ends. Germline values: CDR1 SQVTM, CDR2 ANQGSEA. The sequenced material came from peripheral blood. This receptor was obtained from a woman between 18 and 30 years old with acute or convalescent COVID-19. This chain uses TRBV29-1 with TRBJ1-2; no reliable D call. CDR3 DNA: TGCAGCGGCGGGGATATGAATAACTATGGCTACACCTTC. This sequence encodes CSGGDMNNYGYTF.